The present entry profiles one T cell receptor (beta chain) with its context. The CDR3 loop spans 15 amino acids. The junction had 9 bases not matched to a gene; V was cut back by 4 bases and J by 8 bases. CDR1 is ENHRY and CDR2 is SYGVKD in the germline V gene. These data belong to a study of blood T cell repertoires in COVID-19. Across the study: Whether acute or convalescent, the COVID-19 samples came from the United States, Italy and Spain. T cells, B-cell-depleted T cells, or PBMCs supplied cDNA or gDNA.

Authors' data handling: Estimated nucleated cell counts came from reference gene primer amplification. The assay was immunoSEQ multiplex PCR, and TCRdb's table has in-frame clones only and misses some. The DNA gave D and trimming, while V, J and clone size come from that table. The sample records around 95,000 clones, about 80% being singletons. This sequence was found in a man in his 70s with active or convalescent COVID-19. Sample: peripheral blood. The genes are TRBV10-3 and TRBJ2-1; 9 positions agree with TRBD2. The CDR3: CAISGRAGGPDEQFF. CDR3 nucleotide sequence: TGTGCCATCAGTGGCAGGGCGGGGGGGCCCGATGAGCAGTTCTTC.